The 23 T cell receptor beta chains reported below all come from one sample, sequenced in a study of tumor and adjacent non-tumor tissue in lung cancer (dated by TCRdb to the late 2010s). The library came from multiplex PCR. For sequencing, an Illumina HiSeq 2500 was employed. TCRbeta libraries were constructed through three rounds of nested PCR with primers (Table S4) according to protocols adapted from ARM-PCR. Starting from the raw public reads, TCRdb applied fastp trimming at Q25, assembled clones with MiXCR and retained in-frame beta chains. CDR3 protein sequences are deduplicated, and each keeps its most common genes and DNA. The sample table records fewer than 130,000 distinct CDR3 sequences; about 80% of these occur just once. The ten biggest clones cover about 22% of the sample. RNA was extracted from bulk unsorted tissue and checked for quality with a NanoDrop ND-1000 and an Agilent 2100.

The sample consisted of lung tumor tissue. Every receptor here comes from a man between 65 and 79 years old with non-small cell lung cancer.

This clonotype was recorded only once. Given the absence of the conserved phenylalanine or tryptophan at the CDR3 end, a read error is likely. The genes are TRBV11-2 and TRBJ2-1; D is possibly TRBD1 (5 bases). This CDR3 has 14 amino acids. CDR1 is SGHAT, CDR2 FQNNGV, per germline. The CDR3 protein is CPSSLARQYNEQFI. As DNA, the CDR3 is TGTCCCAGCAGCTTAGCTAGACAGTACAATGAGCAGTTCATC.

Remarks on this clonotype: One end of the junction does not line up with germline, which may come from a read error. The J gene is TRBJ2-2, the V gene TRBV5-5, with 7 bases that match TRBD1. Looked up from germline, CDR1 is SGHKS and CDR2 is YYEKEE (reference sequence). The CDR3 contains 16 residues. The DNA of the CDR3 is TGTGCCACCAGCTATTCAACAGGGGTGAACACCGGGGAGCTGTTTTTT. Translation gives CATSYSTGVNTGELFF. The full variable domain, in which reference TRBV5-5 and TRBJ2-2 provide the parts outside the CDR3, is DAGVTQSPTHLIKTRGQQVTLRCSPISGHKSVSWYQQVLGQGPQFIFQYYEKEERGRGNFPDRFSARQFPNYSSELNVNALLLGDSALYLCATSYSTGVNTGELFFGEGSRLTVL.

This clonotype has only a few counts. The J gene is TRBJ2-1, the V gene TRBV29-1, with 7 bases aligning to TRBD2. The junction had 10 bases not matched to a gene; V was cut back by 3 bases and J by 8 bases. CDR3 length equals 14 residues. Looked up from germline, CDR1 is SQVTM and CDR2 is ANQGSEA. The CDR3 loop is CSVEGWGGEDEQFF. The CDR3 nucleotides are TGCAGCGTTGAGGGGTGGGGAGGGGAGGATGAGCAGTTCTTC.

This clonotype was counted only a few times. The CDR3: CANSLYRYGYTF. The CDR3, as DNA: TGTGCCAATAGCTTGTACAGATATGGCTACACCTTC. This chain connects TRBV11-1 to TRBJ1-2; D not resolved. CDR1 is SGHAT, CDR2 FQDESV, per germline (reference sequence). The CDR3 loop spans 12 amino acids. Trimming shortened V by 10 bases and J by 5 bases, and 14 bases separated the two germline ends.

Note on this clonotype: An end of the junction does not agree with germline; a read error may underlie this. The J gene is TRBJ2-7, the V gene TRBV29-1; D might be TRBD1 (5 bases). Germline V gene lookup returns CDR1 SQVTM and CDR2 ANQGSEA. The CDR3 sequence is 16 residues long. CDR3 in amino acids: CGVEVIRTWGSYEQYF. For the CDR3, the DNA is TGCGGCGTTGAAGTGATCCGGACATGGGGCTCCTACGAGCAGTACTTC.

On this clonotype itself: In this CDR3 the conserved last residue, phenylalanine or tryptophan, is missing, so a read error is likely. Because the CDR3's place on the DNA is in doubt, the DNA is left out and the CDR3 is given as listed by TCRdb. The chain combines TRBV6-5 with TRBJ1-2; the listed D gene, TRBD1, was not tested against the DNA. CDR1 MNHEY and CDR2 SVGAGI come from the germline V gene. Ends included, the CDR3 has 13 residues. CDR3 sequence reads: CASRAGTGNGYTI.

Only one count was recorded for this clonotype. The junction departs from the called germline gene at one end, perhaps through a read error. The gene calls are TRBV5-4 and TRBJ2-1; D is possibly TRBD1 (6 bases). The CDR3 runs 15 residues. Germline-derived CDR1 and CDR2 are SGHNT and YYREEE (reference sequence). CDR3 loop: CASSFGGRVVNEEFF. Written as DNA, the CDR3 is TGTGCCAGCAGTTTTGGGGGCAGGGTGGTGAATGAGGAGTTCTTC.

A word on this clonotype: Lacking the conserved final phenylalanine or tryptophan, this CDR3 likely reflects a read error. The rearrangement links TRBV28 to TRBJ2-5; TRBD1 agrees at 10 bases. The CDR3 has 14 amino acids. From germline, CDR1 is MDHEN and CDR2 SYDVKM. V lost 8 bases to trimming and J lost 5 bases; unmatched junction nucleotides: 8. The CDR3 DNA is TGTGCCAGCCGCAGCCCGGGACAGGGGGAGACCCAGTACTTA. Protein: CASRSPGQGETQYL.

Concerning this clonotype itself: This clone may be a read error of a much larger clone one base away. J is TRBJ1-6 and V is TRBV29-1; D remains unclear. There are 13 residues in the CDR3. Trimming stripped 3 bases from V and 6 bases from J, with 9 bases between. CDR1 is SQVTM and CDR2 is ANQGSEA in the germline V gene. CDR3 in amino acids: CSVELELNSPLHF. The DNA of the CDR3 is TGCAGCGTTGAGCTAGAGCTTAATTCACCCCTCCACTTT.

In regard to this clonotype: A much larger clone is a single base away; this may be a read error. This chain joins TRBV20-1 and TRBJ1-1, with D possibly matching TRBD1 (5 bases). CDR1 is DFQATT, CDR2 SNEGSKA, per germline (reference sequence). The CDR3 covers 13 residues. The CDR3 sequence is CNAARGTYTEAFF. The CDR3 DNA follows: TGCAATGCTGCACGGGGCACATACACTGAAGCTTTCTTT.

The chain's CDR3 is CASNRIRDTGELFF. CDR3 nucleotide sequence: TGTGCCAGCAACAGGATAAGGGACACCGGGGAGCTGTTTTTT. The V gene is TRBV5-4, the J gene TRBJ2-2, with D maybe TRBD1 (5 bases). Deletions cut 6 bases from V and 3 bases from J, with 12 bases between. Germline CDR1 and CDR2: SGHNT and YYREEE (reference sequence). The CDR3 sequence is 14 residues long.

Details on this clonotype: The conserved closing phenylalanine or tryptophan is absent in this CDR3, likely reflecting a read error. The chain has TRBV18 and TRBJ1-5; D might be TRBD1 (6 bases). Germline V lookup: CDR1 KGHSH, CDR2 LQKENI. The length of the CDR3 is 14 residues. The CDR3 protein is CASSHRDSSQPQHS. For the CDR3, the DNA is TGTGCCAGCTCCCACAGGGATAGCAGTCAGCCCCAGCATTCT.

This clonotype was found many times. The DNA of the CDR3 is TGTGCCAGCAGCTTGGGGGGCATAGAGGGGATGAGGGTTGACGGCTACACCTTC. Translation: CASSLGGIEGMRVDGYTF. This chain uses TRBV5-4 with TRBJ1-2; D is perhaps TRBD1 (5 bases). From germline, CDR1 is SGHNT and CDR2 YYREEE (reference sequence). Trimming shortened V by 0 bases and J by 8 bases, and 26 bases separated the two germline ends. This CDR3 has 18 amino acids.

This clonotype appeared once. This sequence joins TRBV4-1 and TRBJ1-5; unclear D gene. Trimming removed 1 base at V and 13 bases at J, with 14 bases between. The CDR3 length is 13 residues. CDR1 is MGHRA and CDR2 is YSYEKL in the germline V gene. The CDR3 here is CASSQAVRRPQHF. The CDR3 DNA sequence: TGCGCCAGCAGCCAAGCGGTCAGACGGCCACAGCATTTT.

As DNA, the CDR3 is TGTGCCAGCAGCCAATCACATTTAGATGGCTACACCTTC. This encodes CASSQSHLDGYTF. V is TRBV14 and J is TRBJ1-2, with unresolved D. The CDR3 is made up of 13 amino acids. Trimming stripped 2 bases from V and 6 bases from J, with 10 bases between. Germline loops: CDR1 SGHDN, CDR2 FVKESK.

In regard to this clonotype: Compared with germline, one end of the junction differs, possibly owing to a read error. V usage is TRBV10-1 and J usage is TRBJ1-2; D gene unclear. CDR3 length: 15 amino acids. Germline-derived CDR1 and CDR2 are WNHNN and SYGVQD (reference sequence). CDR3 in amino acids: CTSSESMGQPYGYTF. DNA of the CDR3: TGCACCAGCAGTGAGTCGATGGGCCAACCCTATGGCTACACCTTC.

A word on this clonotype: At one end the junction does not follow the germline gene, possibly because of a read error. This chain connects TRBV29-1 to TRBJ2-3; D gene unclear. This CDR3 is 15 amino acids long. Germline V gene data show CDR1 as SQVTM and CDR2 as ANQGSEA. DNA for the CDR3: TGCAGCGTTGAGGATCCGGCACCCGAGGCAGATACGCAGTATTTC. Protein: CSVEDPAPEADTQYF.

A remark on this clonotype: A much more abundant neighbour one base away suggests this may be a read error. The rearrangement links TRBV7-8 to TRBJ2-2; 11 bases align to TRBD2. Germline V gene sequence: CDR1 SGHVS, CDR2 FQNEAQ. This CDR3 region has 19 residues. CDR3 protein: CASSLARLAGTGNAGELFF. CDR3 DNA sequence: TGTGCCAGCAGCTTAGCGCGACTAGCGGGGACTGGGAACGCCGGGGAGCTGTTTTTT.

This clonotype was found a few times. V is TRBV6-2 or TRBV6-3 and J is TRBJ2-5; possibly TRBD1 or TRBD2 for D (5 bases each). Germline V gene sequence: CDR1 MNHEY, CDR2 SVGEGT. The CDR3 totals 13 residues. For the CDR3, the DNA is TGTGTCGGCAGTGAACAGAGTGGGGGGACCCAGTACTTC. This encodes CVGSEQSGGTQYF.

This clonotype came up many times. This sequence joins TRBV5-1 and TRBJ1-1; D is possibly TRBD1 (6 bases). V lost 3 bases and J lost 4, with 16 bases in between. Germline-derived CDR1 and CDR2 are SGHRS and YFSETQ. The CDR3 is made up of 15 amino acids. CDR3 bases: TGCGCCAGCAGCTATCATCGGACAGAAACCACTGAAGCTTTCTTT. It is translated as CASSYHRTETTEAFF.

With respect to this clonotype: This likely comes from a read error, as the CDR3 has no conserved phenylalanine or tryptophan at its end. The V and J genes are TRBV11-1 and TRBJ2-1, with D possibly matching TRBD1 (5 bases). CDR1 and CDR2 (germline): SGHAT, FQDESV (reference sequence). V dropped 0 bases and J dropped 2 bases, with 5 bases sitting between them. The CDR3 is 14 amino acids. CDR3 sequence: CASSLAGAYNEQFL. DNA for the CDR3: TGTGCCAGCAGCTTAGCAGGGGCCTACAATGAGCAGTTCCTC.

This clonotype has a count of ten or more. The V and J genes are TRBV9 and TRBJ1-2; 8 bases line up with TRBD1. This CDR3 is 14 amino acids long. Germline V gene lookup returns CDR1 SGDLS and CDR2 YYNGEE. Trimming cost V 4 bases and J 7 bases; bases outside gene matches: 9. The CDR3 nucleotides read TGTGCCAGCAGCACCGCCCAGGGGGCGGGTGGCTACACCTTC. Translated: CASSTAQGAGGYTF.

Points on this clonotype: A junction boundary mismatches the germline segment, possibly from a read error. The chain recombines TRBV29-1 with TRBJ1-1, with unresolved D. CDR1 SQVTM and CDR2 ANQGSEA come from the germline V gene. This CDR3 spans 13 amino acids. DNA for the CDR3: TGTAGCGTTGGCTGGGAAGGATACACCGAAGCTTTCTTT. Protein product: CSVGWEGYTEAFF.